Listed here are 4 T cell receptor beta chains from one sample, sequenced in a study of T cell responses to AZD1222 COVID-19 vaccine. Libraries were prepared by immunoSEQ multiplex PCR; TCRdb keeps only in-frame clonotypes and omits some of them. The sample contains over 130,000 clones, 88% of which appear only once. This specimen was peripheral blood, taken on day 0 of AZD1222 vaccination. These receptors were obtained from an adult in good health.

The chain employs TRBV5-1 and TRBJ1-1; possibly TRBD1 for D (6 bases). This CDR3 is 14 amino acids long. Germline values: CDR1 SGHRS, CDR2 YFSETQ. V lost 7 bases and J lost 2, with 15 bases in between. The CDR3 loop reads CASGRIRGNTEAFF. The DNA of the CDR3 is TGCGCCAGCGGCCGAATCAGGGGTAACACTGAAGCTTTCTTT. Based on the CDR3 plus reference TRBV5-1 and TRBJ1-1, the full variable domain is KAGVTQTPRYLIKTRGQQVTLSCSPISGHRSVSWYQQTPGQGLQFLFEYFSETQRNKGNFPGRFSGRQFSNSRSEMNVSTLELGDSALYLCASGRIRGNTEAFFGQGTRLTVV.

This clone showed up just once. This chain uses TRBV18 with TRBJ1-3; unclear D gene. This CDR3 is 16 amino acids long. V was trimmed by 2 bases and J by 0 bases, leaving 11 bases between them. From germline, CDR1 is KGHSH and CDR2 LQKENI. CDR3 nucleotides: TGTGCCAGCTCACCAATTAGTACGGACTCTGGAAACACCATATATTTT. Amino acids: CASSPISTDSGNTIYF.

This clone was observed a single time. The chain recombines TRBV30 with TRBJ1-1; D unresolved. In germline, CDR1 is GTSNPN, CDR2 SVGIG (reference sequence). Trimming took 3 bases from V and 0 from J, leaving 17 bases between them. The CDR3 length is 16 residues. CDR3 DNA: TGTGCCTGGAGCGTCTCGAGTGGTTTTCTGAACACTGAAGCTTTCTTT. It yields the protein CAWSVSSGFLNTEAFF.

This clone was seen a few times. The CDR3 loop is CASSPPPGQAFGEQFF. The CDR3 bases are TGTGCCAGCAGCCCCCCCCCGGGACAGGCCTTTGGTGAGCAGTTCTTC. J is TRBJ2-1 and V is TRBV27; 8 bases agree with TRBD1. Germline CDR1 MNHEY, CDR2 SMNVEV (reference sequence). The trim removed 6 bases at V and 9 bases at J, leaving 16 bases unmatched. The CDR3 has 16 amino acids.